These 16 T cell receptor beta chains were sequenced from one sample in a study of response to subunit inactivated influenza vaccine. One entry per CDR3 protein results from TCRdb running MiXCR on the RT-PCR reads. The sample yields about 700,000 distinct CDR3 sequences, roughly 15% seen once. The sequencing used PBMCs from blood, collected 14 to 15 days before vaccination. These receptors all stem from a man in his fifties or sixties who received an inactivated influenza vaccine.

This chain joins TRBV5-1 and TRBJ1-1; D is undetermined. Germline V gene sequence: CDR1 SGHRS, CDR2 YFSETQ. The CDR3 totals 15 residues. The V end was cut by 0 bases, the J end by 5 bases, with 14 bases between. CDR3 sequence: CASSLGLEGGTEAFF. The CDR3, as DNA: TGCGCCAGCAGCTTGGGGTTGGAGGGTGGGACTGAAGCTTTCTTT.

This sequence joins TRBV7-2 and TRBJ1-5; D not resolved. The CDR3 length is 15 residues. Between the trimmed V and J ends, which lost 2 bases and 7 bases, there was a span of 15 bases. Germline V gives CDR1 SGHTA, CDR2 FQGNSA. CDR3 sequence reads: CASSLTHSLGQPQHF. CDR3 coding DNA: TGTGCCAGCAGCTTAACGCACTCCCTGGGGCAGCCCCAGCATTTT.

A note on this clonotype: This may arise from a read error, as a much more abundant clone is one base away. The chain uses TRBV27 and TRBJ1-4; weak D call: TRBD1 (6 bases). The CDR3 has 14 residues. The germline V gene encodes CDR1 MNHEY and CDR2 SMNVEV (reference sequence). In nucleotides, the CDR3 is TGTGCCAGCAGTTTCTGGCAGGGGAATGATAAACTGTTTTTT. It specifies CASSFWQGNDKLFF.

This clonotype was seen more than once but under ten times. V usage is TRBV11-1 and J usage is TRBJ2-3; 9 bases agree with TRBD1. The CDR3 covers 16 residues. V gave up 4 bases and J gave up 5 bases; unmatched junction bases: 10. From germline, CDR1 is SGHAT and CDR2 FQDESV (reference sequence). DNA for the CDR3: TGTGCCAGCAGCTCAAGGACAGGGGCGCAGGGAGATACGCAGTATTTT. Translation gives CASSSRTGAQGDTQYF. The variable domain in full, with the rest retrieved from reference TRBV11-1 and TRBJ2-3, is EAEVAQSPRYKITEKSQAVAFWCDPISGHATLYWYRQILGQGPELLVQFQDESVVDDSQLPKDRFSAERLKGVDSTLKIQPAELGDSAMYLCASSSRTGAQGDTQYFGPGTRLTVL.

The V gene is TRBV4-3, the J gene TRBJ1-5; 8 bases line up with TRBD1. This CDR3 contains 17 residues. V lost 1 base and J lost 1; bases outside the gene matches: 6. Germline CDR1 and CDR2: LGHNA and YSLEER. CDR3 DNA: TGCGCCAGCAGCCAAGTTGTGACAGGGGTCAGCAATCAGCCCCAGCATTTT. As protein: CASSQVVTGVSNQPQHF.

This clonotype was counted ten times or more. The chain couples TRBV7-9 to TRBJ2-3; weak D call: TRBD1 (5 bases). Trimming took off 2 bases at V and 2 bases at J, with 11 bases between the two ends. Germline values: CDR1 SEHNR, CDR2 FQNEAQ (reference sequence). The CDR3 is 15 residues long. The CDR3: CASSLNQGHTDTQYF. The CDR3 nucleotides are TGTGCCAGCAGCTTAAATCAGGGCCACACAGATACGCAGTATTTT.

The V and J genes are TRBV7-2 and TRBJ2-3, with D possibly matching TRBD2 (5 bases). Trimming shortened V by 5 bases and J by 1 base, and 19 bases separated the two germline ends. This CDR3 has 17 amino acids. Germline assignment: CDR1 SGHTA and CDR2 FQGNSA. The CDR3 sequence is CASSPGLDLAGTDTQYF. Here the CDR3 DNA reads TGTGCCAGCAGCCCCGGGTTGGATCTAGCTGGCACAGATACGCAGTATTTT. The variable domain in full, completed from reference TRBV7-2 and TRBJ2-3, reads GAGVSQSPSNKVTEKGKDVELRCDPISGHTALYWYRQSLGQGLEFLIYFQGNSAPDKSGLPSDRFSAERTGGSVSTLTIQRTQQEDSAVYLCASSPGLDLAGTDTQYFGPGTRLTVL.

This clonotype is a singleton in its sample. The chain employs TRBV21-1 and TRBJ2-4; the table names TRBD2, a call not compared with the DNA. TRBV21-1 is a pseudogene locus. The CDR3 sequence is 18 residues long. CDR3: CASSTWTSGSVAKNIQYF. The CDR3 DNA reads TGTGCCAGCAGCACTTGGACTAGCGGGAGTGTGGCCAAAAACATTCAGTACTTC.

This clonotype has just a few counts. The genes are TRBV7-9 and TRBJ1-2, with D unresolved. The CDR3 totals 14 residues. Germline V gives CDR1 SEHNR, CDR2 FQNEAQ (reference sequence). V shed 4 bases and J shed 8 bases, with 17 bases lying between them. CDR3 bases: TGTGCCAGCAGCTCGGCGAGCGGGCTATTGGGCTACACCTTC. Translation gives CASSSASGLLGYTF.

This clonotype was seen a few times. The chain uses TRBV5-1 and TRBJ2-1; TRBD2 aligns across 8 bases. Germline loops: CDR1 SGHRS, CDR2 YFSETQ. V shed 2 bases and J 6 bases; nucleotides not matched to a gene: 4. This CDR3 comprises 14 residues. The CDR3 protein is CASSLLADGNEQFF. The DNA for the CDR3 is TGCGCCAGCAGCTTACTAGCGGATGGCAATGAGCAGTTCTTC.

In its sample, this clonotype was seen many times. The V and J genes are TRBV3-1 and TRBJ2-2; D not resolved. This CDR3 is 14 amino acids long. Trimming removed 4 bases from V and 5 bases from J, with 11 bases in between. Germline CDR1 LGHDT, CDR2 YNNKEL (reference sequence). The CDR3 here is CASSPVYTTGELFF. The CDR3 coding sequence is TGTGCCAGCAGCCCCGTTTACACAACCGGGGAGCTGTTTTTT.

This chain links TRBV3-1 with TRBJ2-7; TRBD1 matches 7 bases. Per the germline V gene, CDR1 is LGHDT and CDR2 is YNNKEL (reference sequence). The CDR3 is made up of 13 amino acids. Trimming removed 7 bases from V and 6 bases from J; junction bases left unmatched: 9. The CDR3 protein is CASTSRGLGEQYF. In DNA, the CDR3 is TGTGCCAGCACCTCAAGGGGGCTCGGCGAGCAGTACTTC.

The CDR3 reads CSASSGAALSYEQYF. Written as DNA, the CDR3 is TGCAGTGCTTCGTCGGGGGCAGCCTTATCCTACGAGCAGTACTTC. The chain joins TRBV20-1 to TRBJ2-7; the D call may be TRBD1 or TRBD2 (6 bases each). The CDR3 is 15 residues long. The ends were cut back, 5 bases at V and 1 base at J, with 18 bases in the middle. Looked up from germline, CDR1 is DFQATT and CDR2 is SNEGSKA (reference sequence).

This clonotype was counted ten times or more. The rearrangement joins TRBV20-1 to TRBJ2-2; TRBD2 is a possible D gene (5 bases). CDR1 DFQATT and CDR2 SNEGSKA come from the germline V gene (reference sequence). V was pared by 3 bases and J by 0 bases, with 8 bases between. The CDR3 totals 14 residues. CDR3 sequence: CSARDFSNTGELFF. DNA of the CDR3: TGCAGTGCTAGGGACTTTTCGAACACCGGGGAGCTGTTTTTT.

This clonotype has just a few counts. This sequence joins TRBV29-1 and TRBJ2-1; 10 bases are a match to TRBD2. CDR3 length: 14 residues. Germline V gene sequence: CDR1 SQVTM, CDR2 ANQGSEA. The V gene end was trimmed by 8 bases and the J gene end by 9 bases; junction bases not matched to a gene: 13. The CDR3 protein is CSSASGSNRGEQFF. The CDR3 bases are TGCAGCAGTGCTAGCGGGAGTAACCGGGGTGAGCAGTTCTTC.

The rearrangement uses TRBV5-1 and TRBJ1-3, with unresolved D. Germline lookup yields CDR1 SGHRS and CDR2 YFSETQ. The CDR3 has 14 residues. The V end was cut by 0 bases, the J end by 4 bases, with 8 bases between. The CDR3 nucleotides are TGCGCCAGCAGCTTGGGTCGGCCCGGAAACACCATATATTTT. Translation: CASSLGRPGNTIYF.